This T cell receptor (beta chain) was captured by sequencing in a study of blood T cells in healthy people across ages. The study, taken as a whole, reports: Long-lived donors had more naive CD4+ cells and higher diversity than aged donors.

Each donor had approximately 10 milliliters of peripheral blood drawn. About this clonotype itself: As yet, its antigen is unknown.

V was pared by 6 bases and J by 2 bases, with 11 bases between. The length of the CDR3 is 14 residues. Germline V CDR1 and CDR2: LGHNT, FRNRAP. Alongside a J-beta primer mix, a sample-barcoded 5' primer served in a second PCR lasting about 7 to 12 cycles. With 12 random nucleotides, a template-switch adaptor tagged each individual cDNA molecule. TCRdb re-called the 5' RACE reads through MiXCR, storing one row per CDR3 protein. The repertoire holds around 780,000 distinct CDR3 sequences, with approximately 24% as singletons. The same sample was also used in a study of T cells of mothers and their children. That work contributes: Around 3 million TCR beta reads per child versus over 8 million per mother.

The chain combines TRBV12-5 with TRBJ1-3; D is undetermined. Sequenced sample: blood. The TCR sequence derives from a boy aged 5-17 years in good health. CDR3 protein: CASGPPIAGNTIYF. As DNA, the CDR3 is TGTGCTAGTGGCCCCCCGATCGCTGGAAACACCATATATTTT.